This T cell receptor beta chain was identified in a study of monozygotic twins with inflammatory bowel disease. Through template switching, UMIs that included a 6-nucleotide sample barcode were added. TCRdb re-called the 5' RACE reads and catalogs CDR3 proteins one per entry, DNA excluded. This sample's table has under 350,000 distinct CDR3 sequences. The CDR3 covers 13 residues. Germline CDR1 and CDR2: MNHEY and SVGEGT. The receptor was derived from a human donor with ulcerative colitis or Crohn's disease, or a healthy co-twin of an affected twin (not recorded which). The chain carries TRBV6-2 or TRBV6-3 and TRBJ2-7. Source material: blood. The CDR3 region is CASSYALFHEQYF.